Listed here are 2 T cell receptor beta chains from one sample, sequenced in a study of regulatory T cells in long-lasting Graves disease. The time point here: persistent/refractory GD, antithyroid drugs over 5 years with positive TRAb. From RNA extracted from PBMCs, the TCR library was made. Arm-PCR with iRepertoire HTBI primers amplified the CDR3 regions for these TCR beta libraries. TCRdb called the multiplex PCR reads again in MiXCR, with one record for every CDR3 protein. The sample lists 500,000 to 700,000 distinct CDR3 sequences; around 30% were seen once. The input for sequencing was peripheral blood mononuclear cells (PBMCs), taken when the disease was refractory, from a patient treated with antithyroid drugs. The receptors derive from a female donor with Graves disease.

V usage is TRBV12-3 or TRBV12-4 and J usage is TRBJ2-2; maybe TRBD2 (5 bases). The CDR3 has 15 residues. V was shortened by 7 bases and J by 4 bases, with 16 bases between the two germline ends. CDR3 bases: TGTGCCAGCAAAATTCGGGGAGCTGGCACCGGGGAGCTGTTTTTT. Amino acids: CASKIRGAGTGELFF.

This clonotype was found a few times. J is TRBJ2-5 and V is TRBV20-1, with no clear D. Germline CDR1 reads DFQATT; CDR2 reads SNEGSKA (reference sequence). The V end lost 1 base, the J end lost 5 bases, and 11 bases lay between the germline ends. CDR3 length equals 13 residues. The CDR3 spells CSARVIPGETQYF. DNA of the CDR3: TGCAGTGCTAGAGTCATCCCCGGGGAGACCCAGTACTTC.